This T cell receptor beta chain is drawn from a study of cytomegalovirus exposure and HLA in healthy donors. Study summary: The Caucasian-associated ancestry cluster contained approximately 81% of the approximately 400 genotyped donors. Broader study findings: Another analysis was done later, and it associated roughly 15,000 TCR beta sequences with HLA alleles at 0.05 false discovery rate. Across donors, presence/absence analyses took sequencing depth to be roughly uniform.

Amplification used 60 Vbeta primers and 13 Jbeta primers. Method: immunoSEQ multiplex PCR; TCRdb's copy keeps in-frame clones and lacks some. The profile shows fewer than 250,000 clones, 70% to 90% of them singletons. Donors were nominally healthy when sampled, though unrecorded immune exposures were likely. As regards this clone: The antigen remains unidentified.

The germline CDR1 and CDR2 sequences are SGHNT and YYREEE (reference sequence). V dropped 1 base and J dropped 5 bases, with 10 bases sitting between them. The CDR3 totals 14 residues. The J gene is TRBJ2-1, the V gene TRBV5-4; D is undetermined. This receptor was obtained from a man aged 25 to 45 in good health and CMV-seronegative. Sample: PBMCs. The CDR3 sequence: CASSLQFPDNEQFF. DNA of the CDR3: TGTGCCAGCAGCTTGCAATTTCCGGACAATGAGCAGTTCTTC.